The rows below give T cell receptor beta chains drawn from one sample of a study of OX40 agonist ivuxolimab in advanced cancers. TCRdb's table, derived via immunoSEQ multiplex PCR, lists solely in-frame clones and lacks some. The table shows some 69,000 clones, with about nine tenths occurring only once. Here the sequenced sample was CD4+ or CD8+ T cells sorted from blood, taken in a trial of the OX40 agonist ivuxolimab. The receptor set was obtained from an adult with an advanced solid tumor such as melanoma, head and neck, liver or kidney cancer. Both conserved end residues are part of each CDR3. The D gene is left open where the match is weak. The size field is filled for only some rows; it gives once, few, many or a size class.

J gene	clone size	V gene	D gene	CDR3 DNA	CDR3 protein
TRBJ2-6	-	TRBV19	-	TGTGCCAGTAGTATAGGCGCAGAACAGTATTCTGGGGCCAACGTCCTGACTTTC	CASSIGAEQYSGANVLTF
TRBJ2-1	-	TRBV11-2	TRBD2	TGTGCCAGCAGCTTAGATCTACTAGCGGGAGCTCGGGAGCAGTTCTTC	CASSLDLLAGAREQFF
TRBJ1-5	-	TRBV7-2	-	TGTGCCAGCAGCTTAGGGGCAGGGCCCGGGAATCGGCCCCAGCATTTT	CASSLGAGPGNRPQHF
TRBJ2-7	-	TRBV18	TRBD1	TGTGCCAGCTCACCAACAGGGGACGAAGCCTACGAGCAGTACTTC	CASSPTGDEAYEQYF
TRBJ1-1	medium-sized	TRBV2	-	TGTGCCAGCAGGGAAAGTTCGGGGGCTAAGGTTGAAGCTTTCTTT	CASRESSGAKVEAFF
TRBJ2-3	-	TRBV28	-	TGTGCCAGCAGTCCGGGGGGCAGCACAGATACGCAGTATTTT	CASSPGGSTDTQYF
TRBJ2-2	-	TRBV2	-	TGTGCCAGCAGTTTCCACAGGGACACCGGGGAGCTGTTTTTT	CASSFHRDTGELFF
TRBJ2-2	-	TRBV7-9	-	TGTGCCAGCAGCGGAGGGAGTACCGGGGAGCTGTTTTTT	CASSGGSTGELFF
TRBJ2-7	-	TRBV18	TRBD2	TGTGCCAGCTCACCAGGGCTAGCGGATACCTACGAGCAGTACTTC	CASSPGLADTYEQYF
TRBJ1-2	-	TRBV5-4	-	TGTGCCAGCAGCTCCCGAGGGTCTAACTATGGCTACACCTTC	CASSSRGSNYGYTF
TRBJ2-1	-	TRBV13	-	TGTGCCAGCACGGGGATATACAATGAGCAGTTCTTC	CASTGIYNEQFF
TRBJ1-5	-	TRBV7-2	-	TGTGCCAGCAGCGGCGACAGGCGTCAGCCCCAGCATTTT	CASSGDRRQPQHF
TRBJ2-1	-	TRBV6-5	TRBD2	TGTGCCAGCAGTGAAGCGGGAGTGTATGAGCAGTTCTTC	CASSEAGVYEQFF
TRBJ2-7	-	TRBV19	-	TGTGCCAGTAGCAATAAGGGGGTCTCATACTACGAGCAGTACTTC	CASSNKGVSYYEQYF
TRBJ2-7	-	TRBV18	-	TGTGCCAGCTCGGCCGGGACTGCCGTAGGCGAGCAGTACTTC	CASSAGTAVGEQYF
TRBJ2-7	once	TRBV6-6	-	TGTGCCAGCAGTTACTCCCAGGACTATACTCTTACCGAGCAGTACTTC	CASSYSQDYTLTEQYF
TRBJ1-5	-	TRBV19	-	TGTGCCACCAATCCACGCGGAGGACCCTATAGCAATCAGCCCCAGCATTTT	CATNPRGGPYSNQPQHF